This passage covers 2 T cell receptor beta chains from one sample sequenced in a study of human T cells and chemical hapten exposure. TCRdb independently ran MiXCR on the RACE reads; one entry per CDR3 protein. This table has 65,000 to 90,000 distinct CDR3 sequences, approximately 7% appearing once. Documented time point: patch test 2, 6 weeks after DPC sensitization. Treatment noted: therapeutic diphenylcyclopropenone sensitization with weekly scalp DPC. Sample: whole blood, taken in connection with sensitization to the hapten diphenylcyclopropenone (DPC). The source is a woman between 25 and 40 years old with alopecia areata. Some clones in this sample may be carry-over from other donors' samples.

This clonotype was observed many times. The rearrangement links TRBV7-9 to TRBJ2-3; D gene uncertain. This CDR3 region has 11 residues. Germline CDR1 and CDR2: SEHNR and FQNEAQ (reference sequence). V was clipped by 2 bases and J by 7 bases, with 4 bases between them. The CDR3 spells CASSLTYTQYF. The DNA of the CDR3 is TGTGCCAGCAGCTTAACGTATACGCAGTATTTT.

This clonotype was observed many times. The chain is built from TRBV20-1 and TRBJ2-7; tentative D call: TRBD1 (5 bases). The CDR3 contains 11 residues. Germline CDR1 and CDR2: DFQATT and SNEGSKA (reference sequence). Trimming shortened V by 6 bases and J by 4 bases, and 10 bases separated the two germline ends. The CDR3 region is CSATDKYEQYF. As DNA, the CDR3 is TGCAGTGCCACGGACAAGTACGAGCAGTACTTC.